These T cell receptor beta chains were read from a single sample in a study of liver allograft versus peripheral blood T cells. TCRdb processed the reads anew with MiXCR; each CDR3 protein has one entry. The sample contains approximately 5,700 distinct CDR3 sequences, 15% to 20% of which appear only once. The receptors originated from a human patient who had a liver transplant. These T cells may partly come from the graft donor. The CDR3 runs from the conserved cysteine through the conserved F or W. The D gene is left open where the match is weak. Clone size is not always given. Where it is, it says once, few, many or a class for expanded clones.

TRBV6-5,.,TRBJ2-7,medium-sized,CASSYPSPLRSYEQYF,TGTGCCAGCAGTTACCCGTCCCCTTTACGCTCCTACGAGCAGTACTTC
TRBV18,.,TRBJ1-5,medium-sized,CASSKADDQPQHF,TGTGCCAGCTCAAAGGCAGATGATCAGCCCCAGCATTTT
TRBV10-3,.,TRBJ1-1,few,CASSEPWGDTEAFF,TGTGCCAGCAGCGAGCCTTGGGGGGACACTGAAGCTTTCTTT
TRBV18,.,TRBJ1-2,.,CASSLTPGGGYTF,TGTGCCAGCTCCTTAACCCCCGGGGGAGGCTACACCTTC
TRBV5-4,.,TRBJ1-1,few,CASSSARGIGTEAFF,TGTGCCAGCAGCTCAGCCAGGGGCATCGGCACTGAAGCTTTCTTT
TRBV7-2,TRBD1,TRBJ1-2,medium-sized,CASGSGTGSFNYGYTF,TGTGCCAGCGGATCCGGGACAGGGTCCTTTAACTATGGCTACACCTTC
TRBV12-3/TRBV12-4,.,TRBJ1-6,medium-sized,CASSPGEGWSYNSPLHF,TGTGCCAGCAGTCCCGGGGAGGGGTGGTCCTATAATTCACCCCTCCACTTT
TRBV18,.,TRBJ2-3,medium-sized,CASSPPVGTDTQYF,TGTGCCAGCTCACCCCCGGTGGGCACAGATACGCAGTATTTT
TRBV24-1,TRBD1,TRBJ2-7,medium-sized,CATSDNYDRGVSEQYF,TGTGCCACCAGTGATAACTACGACAGGGGAGTCTCCGAGCAGTACTTC
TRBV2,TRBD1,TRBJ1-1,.,CASSRQTGVGTEAFF,TGTGCCAGCAGTCGCCAGACAGGGGTGGGCACTGAAGCTTTCTTT
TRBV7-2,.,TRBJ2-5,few,CASSFGGRETQYF,TGTGCCAGCAGCTTTGGGGGAAGGGAGACCCAGTACTTC
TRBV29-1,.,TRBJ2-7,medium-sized,CSVRDGHSYEQYF,TGCAGCGTACGGGACGGGCACTCCTACGAGCAGTACTTC
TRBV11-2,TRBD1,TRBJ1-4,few,CASSSAQGRGEKLFF,TGTGCCAGCAGTTCTGCACAGGGGCGCGGTGAAAAACTGTTTTTT
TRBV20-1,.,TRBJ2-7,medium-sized,CSASEATSSYEQYF,TGCAGTGCCAGCGAGGCCACGAGCTCCTACGAGCAGTACTTC
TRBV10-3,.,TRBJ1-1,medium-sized,CAISESVAGQNTEAFF,TGTGCCATCAGTGAGTCAGTGGCCGGCCAGAACACTGAAGCTTTCTTT
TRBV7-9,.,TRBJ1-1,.,CASSYQGGRTEAFF,TGTGCCAGCAGCTACCAGGGAGGGCGGACTGAAGCTTTCTTT
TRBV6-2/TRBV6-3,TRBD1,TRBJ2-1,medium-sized,CASSLTGSSYNEQFF,TGTGCCAGCAGCCTGACAGGGAGCTCCTACAATGAGCAGTTCTTC
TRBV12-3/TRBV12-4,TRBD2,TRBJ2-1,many,CASSFGLAEEQFF,TGTGCCAGCAGTTTTGGGCTAGCGGAGGAGCAGTTCTTC
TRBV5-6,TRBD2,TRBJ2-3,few,CASSPGLAGSYTQYF,TGTGCCAGCAGTCCGGGACTAGCGGGGAGTTATACGCAGTATTTT
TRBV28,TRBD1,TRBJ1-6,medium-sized,CASSLDGTEDSPLHF,TGTGCCAGCAGTTTAGATGGGACAGAAGATTCACCCCTCCACTTT
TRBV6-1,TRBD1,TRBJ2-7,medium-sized,CASSSRTGVDEQYF,TGTGCCAGCAGCTCCAGGACAGGGGTCGACGAGCAGTACTTC
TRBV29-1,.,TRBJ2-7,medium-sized,CSVEVQPYEQYF,TGCAGCGTTGAAGTACAGCCCTACGAGCAGTACTTC
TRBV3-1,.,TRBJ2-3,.,CASSNSGWGRTDTQYF,TGTGCCAGCAGCAATAGCGGCTGGGGGCGCACAGATACGCAGTATTTT
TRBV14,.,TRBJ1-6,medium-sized,CASSQDRGIALHF,TGTGCCAGCAGCCAAGATAGGGGCATTGCCCTCCACTTT
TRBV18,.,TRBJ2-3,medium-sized,CASSPPRTLTDTQYF,TGTGCCAGCTCACCACCCCGGACACTGACAGATACGCAGTATTTT
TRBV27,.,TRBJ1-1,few,CASSSPSMNTEAFF,TGTGCCAGCAGTTCTCCCTCTATGAACACTGAAGCTTTCTTT
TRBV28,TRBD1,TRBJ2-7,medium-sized,CASTLGQGHEQYF,TGTGCCAGCACCCTGGGACAGGGGCACGAGCAGTACTTC
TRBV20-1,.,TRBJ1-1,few,CSARDYRGPEAFF,TGCAGTGCTAGAGATTACCGGGGCCCTGAAGCTTTCTTT
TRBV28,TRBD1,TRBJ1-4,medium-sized,CASSSPRQGREKLFF,TGTGCCAGCAGTTCCCCCCGACAGGGTCGGGAAAAACTGTTTTTT
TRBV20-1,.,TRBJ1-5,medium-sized,CSAGVNQPQHF,TGCAGTGCTGGGGTTAATCAGCCCCAGCATTTT
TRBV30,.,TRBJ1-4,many,CAWSVPAWENEKLFF,TGTGCCTGGAGTGTACCGGCATGGGAGAATGAAAAACTGTTTTTT
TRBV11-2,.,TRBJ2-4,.,CASSLEGGLNIQYF,TGTGCCAGCAGCTTAGAAGGGGGACTAAACATTCAGTACTTC
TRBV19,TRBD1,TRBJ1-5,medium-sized,CASSIGGQGPRHF,TGTGCCAGTAGTATAGGGGGACAGGGCCCGCGGCATTTT
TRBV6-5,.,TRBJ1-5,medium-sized,CASSYSPRGEDQPQHF,TGTGCCAGCAGTTACTCGCCCAGGGGAGAGGATCAGCCCCAGCATTTT
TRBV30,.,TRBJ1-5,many,CAWTPRGPGNQPQHF,TGTGCCTGGACCCCCCGGGGGCCCGGAAATCAGCCCCAGCATTTT
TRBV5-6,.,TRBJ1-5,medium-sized,CASSPWVQGIGQPQHF,TGTGCCAGCAGCCCATGGGTACAGGGTATCGGCCAGCCCCAGCATTTT
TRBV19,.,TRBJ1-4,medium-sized,CASSTGTYVGGEKLFF,TGTGCCAGTAGTACCGGGACGTACGTCGGAGGGGAAAAACTGTTTTTT